This T cell receptor (beta chain) was sequenced in a study of spatial heterogeneity in lung cancer. TCRdb re-called the 5' RACE reads with MiXCR, one entry per CDR3 protein. The table includes about 82,000 distinct CDR3 sequences, roughly 12% detected once. This clonotype has more than one count but fewer than ten. The time point: sample taken at primary tumor resection. Without sorting, whole RNA was sequenced from tumor, nontumor lung or frozen PBMC. V shed 3 bases and J shed 2 bases, with 14 bases lying between them. This CDR3 has 15 amino acids. The germline CDR1 and CDR2 sequences are SGHRS and YFSETQ.

This receptor was taken from a male donor with early-stage non-small cell lung cancer. Source: PBMCs, taken at surgery. The genes are TRBV5-1 and TRBJ1-1; D may be TRBD1 (6 bases). The DNA for the CDR3 is TGCGCCAGCAGCTGGGGGCCAGGAGATAACACTGAAGCTTTCTTT. Protein product: CASSWGPGDNTEAFF. Drawing the rest from reference TRBV5-1 and TRBJ1-1, the complete variable domain is KAGVTQTPRYLIKTRGQQVTLSCSPISGHRSVSWYQQTPGQGLQFLFEYFSETQRNKGNFPGRFSGRQFSNSRSEMNVSTLELGDSALYLCASSWGPGDNTEAFFGQGTRLTVV.